This T cell receptor beta chain is from a study of regulatory and conventional T cells in RAG deficiency. Notes on the study in general: Treg unique TCR beta sequences were approximately 96-fold fewer in Omenn syndrome and CID/AS patients than controls.

The length of the CDR3 is 19 residues. Looked up from germline, CDR1 is SGHRS and CDR2 is YFSETQ. V dropped 0 bases and J dropped 0; count of bases not matched to a gene: 13. Regarding this clone: Antigen: not known.

Conventional CD4+ T cells were sorted from blood as CD25-low CD127-high cells. Assay used: immunoSEQ multiplex PCR; TCRdb lists only in-frame clones, some missing. The data contain roughly 34,000 clones, 76% of them singletons. The same data also went into a second study, on regulatory T cells. According to that study: The primer mix had 52 TRBV and 13 TRBJ primers. In patients, unique TRB V-J pairs were restricted and V/J usage skewed, especially in Tregs.

What was sequenced was CD4+ effector T cells sorted from blood. The chain uses TRBV5-1 and TRBJ2-3, with 7 bases identical to TRBD1. The origin of this receptor is a human donor in good health. The CDR3 is CASSLGYSPGTVSTDTQYF. CDR3 DNA sequence: TGCGCCAGCAGCTTGGGCTACAGTCCCGGGACAGTTAGCACAGATACGCAGTATTTT.